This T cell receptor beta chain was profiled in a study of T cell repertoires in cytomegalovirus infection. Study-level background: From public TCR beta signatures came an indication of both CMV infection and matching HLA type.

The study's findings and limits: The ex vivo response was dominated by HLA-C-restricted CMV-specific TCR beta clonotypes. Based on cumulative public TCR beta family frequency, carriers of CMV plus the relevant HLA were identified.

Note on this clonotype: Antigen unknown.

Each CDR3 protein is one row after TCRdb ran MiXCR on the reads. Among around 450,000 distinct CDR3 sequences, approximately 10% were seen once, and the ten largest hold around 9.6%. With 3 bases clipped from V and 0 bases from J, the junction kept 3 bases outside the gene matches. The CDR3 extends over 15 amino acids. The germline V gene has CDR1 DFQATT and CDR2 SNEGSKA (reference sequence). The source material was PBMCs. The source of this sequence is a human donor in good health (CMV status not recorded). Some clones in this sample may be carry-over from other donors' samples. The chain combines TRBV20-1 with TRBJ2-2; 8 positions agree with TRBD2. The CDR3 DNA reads TGCAGTGCTAGGAAAGCGGGAGCGAACACCGGGGAGCTGTTTTTT. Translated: CSARKAGANTGELFF.